This entry lists 26 T cell receptor beta chains sequenced from one sample in a study of long-term antiretroviral therapy in people with HIV. Survey-level immunoSEQ v3.0 assays were run. Sequencing was performed with immunoSEQ multiplex PCR; in TCRdb, only in-frame clones are kept and a portion is missing. The repertoire consists of 25,000 to 35,000 clones, with 75% to 90% occurring once and the leading ten covering less than 5%. Sequencing was performed on unsorted PBMCs, taken 0.8 years before starting antiretroviral therapy. These receptors were taken from a man younger than 30 with HIV.

This chain links TRBV18 with TRBJ2-2; D gene uncertain. V was cut by 8 bases and J by 10 bases, with 20 bases left in between. CDR1 is KGHSH and CDR2 is LQKENI in the germline V gene. This CDR3 comprises 14 residues. CDR3 sequence: CASNQGSDVEELFF. The CDR3, as DNA: TGTGCCAGCAACCAAGGATCAGACGTAGAGGAGCTGTTTTTT.

The chain is built from TRBV12-5 and TRBJ2-7, with D possibly TRBD1 on 5 matching bases. V shed 6 bases and J shed 2 bases, with 23 bases lying between them. CDR3 length equals 17 residues. Germline V gene data show CDR1 as LGHNT and CDR2 as FRNRAP. The CDR3 DNA follows: TGTGCTAGTGGCCACCCTGCGGACACCGCCAAACCCTACGAGCAGTACTTC. Protein: CASGHPADTAKPYEQYF.

The rearrangement joins TRBV27 to TRBJ1-2; no reliable D call. The V gene lost 6 bases and the J gene lost 4 bases, with 12 bases spanning the gap. Germline V gene lookup returns CDR1 MNHEY and CDR2 SMNVEV (reference sequence). The CDR3 extends over 13 amino acids. CDR3 DNA: TGTGCCAGCAGGCGACTCGGGATCTATGGCTACACCTTC. Translated: CASRRLGIYGYTF.

The chain joins TRBV6-5 to TRBJ2-7, with 7 nucleotides matching TRBD2. Germline V gene lookup returns CDR1 MNHEY and CDR2 SVGAGI. Trimming cost V 6 bases and J 2 bases; bases outside gene matches: 7. There are 14 residues in the CDR3. CDR3 coding DNA: TGTGCCAGCAGCCTAGAGCGGGGCACCTACGAGCAGTACTTC. It codes for CASSLERGTYEQYF.

The chain carries TRBV6-6 and TRBJ1-3; D unresolved. Per germline, CDR1 MNHNY and CDR2 SVGAGI (reference sequence). Trimming removed 5 bases from V and 3 bases from J, with 11 bases in between. The CDR3 covers 14 residues. In nucleotides, the CDR3 is TGTGCCAGCAGTCCCCGGGGAGATGGAAACACCATATATTTT. Translating gives CASSPRGDGNTIYF.

This clone was counted a single time. The chain carries TRBV7-8 and TRBJ2-1; 9 nucleotides align to TRBD2. The CDR3 sequence is 16 residues long. V shed 3 bases, J shed 8 bases, and the junction held 11 bases outside the gene matches. Germline lookup yields CDR1 SGHVS and CDR2 FQNEAQ. The CDR3 DNA follows: TGTGCCAGCAGCTTCCTGCGGGAGGGCCAGAAGGATGAGCAGTTCTTC. Encoded protein: CASSFLREGQKDEQFF.

V gene TRBV5-5 combines with J gene TRBJ1-3; D is undetermined. V was clipped by 2 bases and J by 0 bases, with 12 bases between them. CDR1 is SGHKS and CDR2 is YYEKEE in the germline V gene (reference sequence). There are 16 residues in the CDR3. DNA for the CDR3: TGTGCCAGCAGCTTTGGATTTACGGCCTCTGGAAACACCATATATTTT. Encoded protein: CASSFGFTASGNTIYF.

The V gene is TRBV25-1, the J gene TRBJ2-5; maybe TRBD1 (5 bases). Looked up from germline, CDR1 is MGHDK and CDR2 is SYGVNS. The CDR3 has 16 residues. V lost 5 bases, J lost 1 base, and 17 bases lay in between. The CDR3, as DNA: TGTGCCAGCAGTCCCCCACGTCAAGGGGCCCAAGAGACCCAGTACTTC. This gives the protein CASSPPRQGAQETQYF.

The chain recombines TRBV7-9 with TRBJ2-1; either TRBD1 or TRBD2 may fit D (5 bases each). Trimming took off 5 bases at V and 10 bases at J, with 27 bases between the two ends. Germline CDR1 is SEHNR and CDR2 is FQNEAQ (reference sequence). This CDR3 has 17 amino acids. CDR3 in DNA: TGTGCCAGCAGCCCGCAAACCTTCGGGGCGAGGGATGAGGAGCAGTTCTTC. Residues: CASSPQTFGARDEEQFF.

The chain has TRBV15 and TRBJ2-5, with D perhaps given as TRBD1 or TRBD2 (6 bases each). Trimming stripped 0 bases from V and 5 bases from J, with 13 bases between. From germline, CDR1 is LNHNV and CDR2 YYDKDF (reference sequence). This CDR3 is 15 amino acids long. DNA for the CDR3: TGTGCCACCAGCAGAGATTCCGGGGGCGTGGAGACCCAGTACTTC. This codes for CATSRDSGGVETQYF.

This sequence joins TRBV6-1 and TRBJ2-3; 8 nucleotides agree with TRBD2. There are 15 residues in the CDR3. J lost 1 base, V lost 4 bases, and 4 bases had no gene match. The germline V gene encodes CDR1 MNHNS and CDR2 SASEGT. The CDR3 here is CASSAGGKGTDTQYF. In nucleotides, the CDR3 is TGTGCCAGCAGTGCGGGGGGGAAGGGCACAGATACGCAGTATTTT.

The J gene is TRBJ2-5, the V gene TRBV7-2, with D hard to call. The CDR3 extends over 12 amino acids. V was trimmed by 5 bases and J by 3 bases, leaving 7 bases between them. Germline CDR1 is SGHTA and CDR2 is FQGNSA. CDR3 region: CASSQPEETQYF. In DNA, the CDR3 is TGTGCCAGCAGCCAGCCAGAAGAGACCCAGTACTTC.

The chain combines TRBV7-2 with TRBJ2-3, with a weak D call TRBD2 (6 bases). The V gene lost 6 bases and the J gene lost 4 bases, with 17 bases spanning the gap. CDR3 length equals 15 residues. Germline CDR1 SGHTA, CDR2 FQGNSA. This CDR3 is CASRPPERASDTQYF. The CDR3, as DNA: TGTGCCAGCAGGCCCCCCGAGCGGGCATCAGATACGCAGTATTTT.

The V call is TRBV6-5, the J call TRBJ1-3; D remains ambiguous. The CDR3 length is 15 residues. The germline CDR1 and CDR2 sequences are MNHEY and SVGAGI. Deletions cut 0 bases from V and 0 bases from J, with 6 bases between. The CDR3 nucleotides read TGTGCCAGCAGTTACTCCGGTATCTCTGGAAACACCATATATTTT. It encodes CASSYSGISGNTIYF.

The V gene is TRBV7-9, the J gene TRBJ2-3; D gene ambiguous. Germline V gene data show CDR1 as SEHNR and CDR2 as FQNEAQ (reference sequence). This CDR3 is built from 18 residues. V shed 2 bases and J shed 4 bases, with 22 bases lying between them. CDR3 coding DNA: TGTGCCAGCAGCTTATCCGGCGGACGGAGACTTAAGGCAGATACGCAGTATTTT. This encodes CASSLSGGRRLKADTQYF.

The J gene is TRBJ2-3, the V gene TRBV6-1; no clear D. The CDR3 runs to 15 residues. CDR1 and CDR2 (germline): MNHNS, SASEGT. V shed 1 base and J shed 4 bases, with 12 bases lying between them. CDR3 region: CASSEGARSSDTQYF. The CDR3 region has the DNA TGTGCCAGCAGTGAAGGGGCCAGGTCGTCAGATACGCAGTATTTT.

The chain employs TRBV6-1 and TRBJ2-2, with 11 bases matching TRBD2. Germline trimming cut 8 bases from V and 6 bases from J; bases unmatched to any gene: 8. The CDR3 runs 15 residues. Germline values: CDR1 MNHNS, CDR2 SASEGT. CDR3 sequence: CASCRSSGGAGELFF. The DNA of the CDR3 is TGTGCCAGCTGTCGCAGTAGCGGGGGGGCCGGGGAGCTGTTTTTT.

The sample holds a few counts of this clone. The chain has TRBV4-1 and TRBJ1-2, with 7 bases fitting TRBD1. CDR1 is MGHRA and CDR2 is YSYEKL in the germline V gene. V shed 0 bases, J shed 5 bases, and the junction held 12 bases outside the gene matches. CDR3 length: 17 residues. The CDR3 here is CASSQDVGQLFSYGYTF. CDR3 sequence (DNA): TGCGCCAGCAGCCAAGATGTGGGACAGCTCTTTAGTTATGGCTACACCTTC.

The gene calls are TRBV6-5 and TRBJ1-1, with 7 nucleotides matching TRBD1. The J segment lost 3 bases and the V segment lost 2 bases, leaving 6 bases of the junction unmatched. This CDR3 spans 15 amino acids. Germline values: CDR1 MNHEY, CDR2 SVGAGI. For the CDR3, the DNA is TGTGCCAGCAGTTACGGGGCAGGGGGTGACACTGAAGCTTTCTTT. Translation: CASSYGAGGDTEAFF.

The chain carries TRBV7-8 and TRBJ2-2, with D uncertain. Per the germline V gene, CDR1 is SGHVS and CDR2 is FQNEAQ. The V gene lost 5 bases and the J gene lost 5 bases, with 18 bases spanning the gap. The CDR3 has 16 amino acids. The CDR3 nucleotides read TGTGCCAGCAGCCCTTCCCAGGTTTTTGTTACCGGGGAGCTGTTTTTT. This gives the protein CASSPSQVFVTGELFF.

This chain links TRBV2 with TRBJ1-1, with 7 positions matching TRBD1. Germline V gene lookup returns CDR1 SNHLY and CDR2 FYNNEI. V shed 6 bases, J shed 1 base, and the junction held 2 bases outside the gene matches. The CDR3 has 13 residues. The CDR3 spells CASSRDRNTEAFF. CDR3 DNA: TGTGCCAGCAGCAGGGACAGGAACACTGAAGCTTTCTTT.

This clone was detected only once. The J gene is TRBJ1-5, the V gene TRBV25-1; no clear D. V lost 4 bases and J 4 bases, leaving 8 bases between the germline ends. CDR3 size: 13 residues. CDR1 is MGHDK and CDR2 is SYGVNS in the germline V gene. CDR3 amino acids: CASSANLNQPQHF. Here the CDR3 DNA reads TGTGCCAGCAGTGCAAATCTGAATCAGCCCCAGCATTTT.

This clone has a single count. This chain connects TRBV11-2 to TRBJ2-7; the D gene is possibly TRBD2 (6 bases). The CDR3 length is 13 residues. V was clipped by 7 bases and J by 2 bases, with 12 bases between them. Germline loops: CDR1 SGHAT, CDR2 FQNNGV. CDR3 amino acids: CASNPGVPYEQYF. In nucleotides, the CDR3 is TGTGCCAGCAACCCGGGGGTTCCCTACGAGCAGTACTTC.

The chain recombines TRBV7-6 with TRBJ2-3; unclear D gene. This CDR3 region has 15 residues. V dropped 2 bases and J dropped 0 bases, with 9 bases sitting between them. Germline V lookup: CDR1 SGHVS, CDR2 FNYEAQ. The CDR3 DNA sequence: TGTGCCAGCAGCTTAAGTGGTCCTAGCACAGATACGCAGTATTTT. Translation: CASSLSGPSTDTQYF.

The CDR3, as DNA: TGTGCCAGCAGTTCCTCTAGCCCCCCCGGGGAGCTGTTTTTT. Protein product: CASSSSSPPGELFF. The chain couples TRBV27 to TRBJ2-2; tentative D call: TRBD2 (5 bases). Trimming pared 4 bases from V and 6 bases from J, leaving 12 bases between. Looked up from germline, CDR1 is MNHEY and CDR2 is SMNVEV (reference sequence). The CDR3 has 14 residues.

The gene calls are TRBV7-8 and TRBJ2-5, with D tentatively TRBD2 (7 bases). V was pared by 6 bases and J by 7 bases, with 15 bases between. Germline assignment: CDR1 SGHVS and CDR2 FQNEAQ. The CDR3 extends over 13 amino acids. DNA for the CDR3: TGTGCCAGCAGACCCGGGGGGCAGAGGACCCAGTACTTC. Amino acids: CASRPGGQRTQYF.